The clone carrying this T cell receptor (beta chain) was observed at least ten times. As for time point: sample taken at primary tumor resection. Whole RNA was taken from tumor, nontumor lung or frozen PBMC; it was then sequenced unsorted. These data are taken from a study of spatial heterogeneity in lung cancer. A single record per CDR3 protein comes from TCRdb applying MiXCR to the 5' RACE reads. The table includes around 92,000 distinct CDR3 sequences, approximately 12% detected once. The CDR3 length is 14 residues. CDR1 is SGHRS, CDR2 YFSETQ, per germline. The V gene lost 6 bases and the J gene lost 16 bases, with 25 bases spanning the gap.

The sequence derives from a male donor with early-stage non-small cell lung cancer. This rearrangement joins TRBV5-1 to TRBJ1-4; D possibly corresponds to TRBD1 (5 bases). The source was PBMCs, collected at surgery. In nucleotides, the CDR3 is TGCGCCAGCACCGCGGGGACGGGCGAAATGAAGGCGTTTTTT. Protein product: CASTAGTGEMKAFF.